Following are 13 T cell receptor beta chains from one sample sequenced in a study of CD8 T cells in ankylosing spondylitis. MiXCR, run by TCRdb on the 5' RACE reads, gives a single entry per CDR3 protein. The sample records roughly 38,000 distinct CDR3 sequences, 16% being singletons. The sequencing input was blood. These receptors were obtained from a male donor with ankylosing spondylitis or in good health (not recorded which).

This clonotype was recorded at least ten times. This chain uses TRBV5-1 with TRBJ2-1, with 8 bases fitting TRBD1. The CDR3 loop spans 14 amino acids. V shed 6 bases, J shed 7 bases, and the junction held 9 bases outside the gene matches. CDR1 and CDR2 from the germline V gene are SGHRS and YFSETQ. The CDR3 loop is CASNPRTGMNEQFF. CDR3 DNA sequence: TGCGCCAGCAACCCGAGGACAGGGATGAATGAGCAGTTCTTC.

The chain is built from TRBV6-2 or TRBV6-3 and TRBJ2-1; D unclear. The CDR3 runs 11 residues. Germline values: CDR1 MNHEY, CDR2 SVGEGT. The V end was cut by 2 bases, the J end by 9 bases, with 5 bases between. The CDR3 protein is CASSYGFEQFF. The CDR3 DNA reads as TGTGCCAGCAGTTACGGGTTTGAGCAGTTCTTC.

The rearrangement links TRBV5-1 to TRBJ1-1; D call uncertain. Germline lookup yields CDR1 SGHRS and CDR2 YFSETQ. Trimming removed 4 bases at V and 0 bases at J, with 13 bases between. The CDR3 has 15 amino acids. The DNA for the CDR3 is TGCGCCAGCAGCATAAACGGAGCCTTGAACACTGAAGCTTTCTTT. This gives the protein CASSINGALNTEAFF.

The sample holds a few counts of this clonotype. The genes are TRBV6-4 and TRBJ1-1; perhaps TRBD1 as D (6 bases). V lost 3 bases and J 5 bases, leaving 13 bases between the germline ends. The CDR3 has 14 residues. The germline CDR1 and CDR2 sequences are MRHNA and SNTAGT. The CDR3 region has the DNA TGTGCCAGCAGTGAGCAAGGGGGGGGGACTGAAGCTTTCTTT. Translating gives CASSEQGGGTEAFF.

CDR3 DNA sequence: TGTGCCATCAGTGAGTCGGGCCAGAGATCCGGGGAGCTGTTTTTT. It codes for CAISESGQRSGELFF. The chain recombines TRBV10-3 with TRBJ2-2; D not certain. V was cut by 0 bases and J by 6 bases, with 11 bases left in between. The CDR3 totals 15 residues. Germline CDR1 is ENHRY and CDR2 is SYGVKD.

This clonotype was observed at least ten times. This chain links TRBV3-1 with TRBJ2-4; no definite D call. V was shortened by 4 bases and J by 5 bases, with 15 bases between the two germline ends. The V gene's germline CDR1 is LGHDT and CDR2 YNNKEL (reference sequence). This CDR3 has 15 residues. CDR3 amino acids: CASSLQHSGQNIQYF. As DNA, the CDR3 is TGTGCCAGCAGCCTTCAGCACAGTGGCCAAAACATTCAGTACTTC. The full variable domain, rest sourced from reference TRBV3-1 and TRBJ2-4, is DTAVSQTPKYLVTQMGNDKSIKCEQNLGHDTMYWYKQDSKKFLKIMFSYNNKELIINETVPNRFSPKSPDKAHLNLHINSLELGDSAVYFCASSLQHSGQNIQYFGAGTRLSVL.

The CDR3 spells CSANSGGELFF. The DNA for the CDR3 is TGCAGCGCCAACAGCGGCGGGGAGCTGTTTTTT. The V gene is TRBV29-1, the J gene TRBJ2-2; possible D gene TRBD2, 5 bases. In germline, CDR1 is SQVTM, CDR2 ANQGSEA. The V gene lost 7 bases and the J gene lost 7 bases, with 10 bases spanning the gap. The CDR3 runs 11 residues.

V gene TRBV20-1 combines with J gene TRBJ2-7, with 9 bases matching TRBD1. CDR1 and CDR2 (germline): DFQATT, SNEGSKA (reference sequence). The length of the CDR3 is 17 residues. V was clipped by 0 bases and J by 4 bases; unmatched bases: 13. The CDR3 DNA reads TGCAGTGCTAGAGAGGTTAGGGGACAGGGTACCCGGTACGAGCAGTACTTC. Its protein is CSAREVRGQGTRYEQYF.

V usage is TRBV7-2 and J usage is TRBJ2-7; TRBD2 agrees at 12 bases. Trimming at V came to 5 bases and at J to 6 bases, leaving 11 bases not matched to a gene. CDR1 SGHTA and CDR2 FQGNSA come from the germline V gene. The CDR3 totals 16 residues. CDR3 DNA sequence: TGTGCCAGCAGCCAAACGTCGACTAGCGGGAGTAGCGAGCAGTACTTC. Its translation is CASSQTSTSGSSEQYF.

This clonotype was counted many times. This chain joins TRBV12-3 or TRBV12-4 and TRBJ2-1, with D unresolved. V gave up 1 base and J gave up 6 bases, with 10 bases separating them. The CDR3 covers 14 residues. In DNA form, the CDR3 reads TGTGCCAGCAGTTTAGGATCACCGATCAATGAGCAGTTCTTC. It specifies CASSLGSPINEQFF.

This clonotype was counted only a few times. V is TRBV9 and J is TRBJ2-2; D may match TRBD1 or TRBD2 (5 bases each). The germline V gene has CDR1 SGDLS and CDR2 YYNGEE. The CDR3 loop spans 13 amino acids. V was clipped by 4 bases and J by 5 bases, with 9 bases between them. CDR3 sequence: CASSTRGTGELFF. Written as DNA, the CDR3 is TGTGCCAGCAGCACTAGGGGTACCGGGGAGCTGTTTTTT. The variable domain in full, with the rest retrieved from reference TRBV9 and TRBJ2-2, is DSGVTQTPKHLITATGQRVTLRCSPRSGDLSVYWYQQSLDQGLQFLIQYYNGEERAKGNILERFSAQQFPDLHSELNLSSLELGDSALYFCASSTRGTGELFFGEGSRLTVL.

J is TRBJ2-2 and V is TRBV5-1; D possibly corresponds to TRBD1 (6 bases). Trimming left V 5 bases short and J 6 bases short, with 8 bases between. The germline CDR1 and CDR2 sequences are SGHRS and YFSETQ. The CDR3 consists of 12 residues. CDR3 loop: CASRQGSGELFF. The CDR3 DNA is TGCGCCAGCAGACAGGGATCCGGGGAGCTGTTTTTT.

The gene calls are TRBV9 and TRBJ2-5; D uncertain. CDR1 is SGDLS and CDR2 is YYNGEE in the germline V gene. This CDR3 has 14 amino acids. V lost 3 bases to trimming and J lost 2 bases, with 11 bases between them. This CDR3 is CASSAFPVQETQYF. In DNA, the CDR3 is TGTGCCAGCAGCGCCTTTCCCGTACAAGAGACCCAGTACTTC.